The clone carrying this TCR beta chain was seen only once. No antigen is known for it. The data originate from a study of OX40 agonist ivuxolimab in advanced cancers. Overall study findings and caveats: Low normalized T-cell clonal expansion was additionally recorded for some nonresponders.

This CDR3 has 14 amino acids. V lost 3 bases, J lost 2 bases, and 10 bases lay in between. In germline, CDR1 is LNHDA, CDR2 SQIVND (reference sequence). TCRdb's table, derived via immunoSEQ multiplex PCR, lists solely in-frame clones and lacks some. The sample shows 22,000 or so clones, roughly 90% of them seen only once. The V and J genes are TRBV19 and TRBJ2-5; maybe TRBD1 (6 bases). This clonotype was obtained from an adult with an advanced solid tumor such as melanoma, head and neck, liver or kidney cancer. The specimen was CD4+ or CD8+ T cells sorted from blood, collected in a trial of the OX40 agonist ivuxolimab. CDR3 loop: CASSMTGLQETQYF. The CDR3 region has the DNA TGTGCCAGTAGTATGACAGGCCTACAAGAGACCCAGTACTTC.